Shown below are 16 T cell receptor beta chains from a single sample sequenced in a study of T cells in tuberculosis listed by TCRdb under 2018. The library was prepared using the immunoSEQ multiplex PCR assay. TCRdb stores this immuneACCESS table with in-frame sequences only. Part of the clones is absent; in the studies checked, under half of the shortfall reflects unresolved V genes, and no reason is known for the rest. Here the sample has 25,000 to 35,000 clones; roughly 90% occur a single time. The top ten clonotypes cover 7% to 9% of the sample. The material sequenced was PBMCs. All receptors come from a donor between 5 and 29 years old with latent tuberculosis or without tuberculosis infection. Some clones in this sample may be carry-over from other donors' samples.

This chain links TRBV28 with TRBJ1-4; 10 bases agree with TRBD1. CDR3 length equals 16 residues. V shed 6 bases and J 6 bases; nucleotides not matched to a gene: 10. Per germline, CDR1 MDHEN and CDR2 SYDVKM. The CDR3 here is CASRRQDRGRDEKLFF. The CDR3 DNA reads as TGTGCCAGCAGGCGCCAAGACAGGGGGCGGGATGAAAAACTGTTTTTT.

This sequence joins TRBV5-1 and TRBJ2-7; D remains ambiguous. V lost 2 bases to trimming and J lost 7 bases, with 13 bases between them. In germline, CDR1 is SGHRS, CDR2 YFSETQ. The CDR3 covers 13 residues. The CDR3 coding sequence is TGCGCCAGCAGCTTTTCCGGCCTCGGGGAGCAGTACTTC. It is translated as CASSFSGLGEQYF.

The DNA for the CDR3 is TGTGCCAGCAGTTTATACCCGGGACAGGGGAACACTGAAGCTTTCTTT. Amino acids: CASSLYPGQGNTEAFF. The chain combines TRBV27 with TRBJ1-1, with 9 positions matching TRBD1. V dropped 1 base and J dropped 1; count of bases not matched to a gene: 4. The CDR3 extends over 16 amino acids. Germline V lookup: CDR1 MNHEY, CDR2 SMNVEV (reference sequence).

V is TRBV6-1 and J is TRBJ2-1; possible D gene TRBD2, 5 bases. V was trimmed by 0 bases and J by 2 bases, leaving 5 bases between them. This CDR3 spans 14 amino acids. Germline CDR1 reads MNHNS; CDR2 reads SASEGT. CDR3 in DNA: TGTGCCAGCAGTGAAGCCGGGGCCTACAATGAGCAGTTCTTC. It specifies CASSEAGAYNEQFF.

The J gene is TRBJ2-1, the V gene TRBV11-2; 8 nucleotides match TRBD1. J lost 6 bases, V lost 5 bases, and 21 bases had no gene match. Germline V gene data show CDR1 as SGHAT and CDR2 as FQNNGV. The CDR3 is 19 residues long. CDR3 region: CASSPDYVRGRRISNEQFF. CDR3 in DNA: TGTGCCAGCAGCCCAGACTATGTCAGGGGGCGCCGTATATCCAATGAGCAGTTCTTC. Supplemented by reference TRBV11-2 and TRBJ2-1, the full variable domain reads EAGVAQSPRYKIIEKRQSVAFWCNPISGHATLYWYQQILGQGPKLLIQFQNNGVVDDSQLPKDRFSAERLKGVDSTLKIQPAKLEDSAVYLCASSPDYVRGRRISNEQFFGPGTRLTVL.

The V gene is TRBV4-1, the J gene TRBJ2-4; 10 bases are a match to TRBD2. Germline CDR1 reads MGHRA; CDR2 reads YSYEKL. J lost 9 bases, V lost 4 bases, and 6 bases had no gene match. This CDR3 contains 14 residues. The CDR3 loop is CASSRTSGEVIQYF. CDR3 DNA: TGCGCCAGCAGCCGCACTAGCGGGGAGGTCATTCAGTACTTC.

This clone was counted a single time. The genes are TRBV28 and TRBJ1-2; 7 bases agree with TRBD1. The V gene end was trimmed by 2 bases and the J gene end by 7 bases; junction bases not matched to a gene: 10. The CDR3 is 15 amino acids. Germline V gene lookup returns CDR1 MDHEN and CDR2 SYDVKM. The CDR3 nucleotides read TGTGCCAGCAGTTTACCCCGTACAGGGGTAGGTGGCTACACCTTC. This gives the protein CASSLPRTGVGGYTF.

V usage is TRBV6-4 and J usage is TRBJ2-6; 8 nucleotides match TRBD2. With V trimmed by 10 bases and J by 0 bases, 11 bases remained unmatched. CDR1 and CDR2 from the germline V gene are MRHNA and SNTAGT. CDR3 length: 17 amino acids. The CDR3 sequence: CATSRSGSSSGANVLTF. The CDR3 nucleotides are TGTGCCACCTCAAGGAGCGGGAGCAGCTCTGGGGCCAACGTCCTGACTTTC.

The rearrangement joins TRBV28 to TRBJ2-3; 13 bases align to TRBD2. The CDR3 runs 17 residues. CDR1 is MDHEN, CDR2 SYDVKM, per germline. The J segment lost 3 bases and the V segment lost 5 bases, leaving 8 bases of the junction unmatched. The CDR3 coding sequence is TGTGCCAGCAGTACTACTAGCGGGAGGGCCTTAACAGATACGCAGTATTTT. It translates to CASSTTSGRALTDTQYF.

The chain combines TRBV6-1 with TRBJ2-3, with 8 bases that match TRBD1. The V gene's germline CDR1 is MNHNS and CDR2 SASEGT. V dropped 1 base and J dropped 4; count of bases not matched to a gene: 1. The CDR3 totals 14 residues. CDR3 nucleotide sequence: TGTGCCAGCAGTGAAGGGACAGGGCCAGATACGCAGTATTTT. Protein sequence: CASSEGTGPDTQYF.

The chain employs TRBV4-1 and TRBJ2-7; D is uncertain. V lost 5 bases and J 5 bases, leaving 10 bases between the germline ends. The CDR3 is made up of 12 amino acids. Germline V CDR1 and CDR2: MGHRA, YSYEKL. The CDR3 bases are TGCGCCAGCAGCGACGACCGGGACGAGCAGTACTTC. Protein product: CASSDDRDEQYF.

The chain joins TRBV2 to TRBJ1-2, with TRBD1 matching 8 bases. J lost 0 bases, V lost 7 bases, and 10 bases had no gene match. CDR1 SNHLY and CDR2 FYNNEI come from the germline V gene. The CDR3 sequence is 16 residues long. CDR3 nucleotides: TGTGCCAGCAAGGACAGGGAAAACACAGCTAACTATGGCTACACCTTC. Its translation is CASKDRENTANYGYTF.

Concerning this clone itself: The junction departs from the called germline gene at one end, perhaps through a read error. The chain carries TRBV6-1 and TRBJ1-1, with 9 nucleotides matching TRBD1. The CDR3 length is 15 residues. Germline assignment: CDR1 MNHNS and CDR2 SASEGT. The CDR3, as DNA: TGTGCCAGCAGGGAAGGGACAGGGCGGTACACTGAAGCTTTCTTT. Translated, it gives CASREGTGRYTEAFF.

CDR3 amino acids: CAWSVGGHGNTEAFF. The CDR3 nucleotides read TGTGCCTGGAGTGTAGGTGGACATGGGAACACTGAAGCTTTCTTT. The V gene is TRBV30, the J gene TRBJ1-1; D is perhaps TRBD1 (5 bases). The CDR3 is made up of 15 amino acids. Germline V gene lookup returns CDR1 GTSNPN and CDR2 SVGIG (reference sequence). Trimming shortened V by 0 bases and J by 1 base, and 12 bases separated the two germline ends.

J is TRBJ2-3 and V is TRBV5-1; TRBD1 matches at 10 bases. Losses at the gene ends were 4 bases for V and 5 bases for J; bases not matched to a gene: 4. Per the germline V gene, CDR1 is SGHRS and CDR2 is YFSETQ. The CDR3 covers 14 residues. Written as DNA, the CDR3 is TGCGCCAGCAGCCGACAGGGGGCAGAAGATACGCAGTATTTT. Translating gives CASSRQGAEDTQYF. The full variable domain, completed using reference TRBV5-1 and TRBJ2-3, is KAGVTQTPRYLIKTRGQQVTLSCSPISGHRSVSWYQQTPGQGLQFLFEYFSETQRNKGNFPGRFSGRQFSNSRSEMNVSTLELGDSALYLCASSRQGAEDTQYFGPGTRLTVL.

The chain carries TRBV6-4 and TRBJ2-1, with TRBD2 as a possible D gene (5 bases). Germline V lookup: CDR1 MRHNA, CDR2 SNTAGT. With 7 bases removed from V and 7 bases from J, the gap between germline ends came to 23 bases. This CDR3 has 16 residues. CDR3 nucleotide sequence: TGTGCCAGCAACGAACGGGGATCCAATCAGGAGAATGAGCAGTTCTTC. Translation: CASNERGSNQENEQFF.